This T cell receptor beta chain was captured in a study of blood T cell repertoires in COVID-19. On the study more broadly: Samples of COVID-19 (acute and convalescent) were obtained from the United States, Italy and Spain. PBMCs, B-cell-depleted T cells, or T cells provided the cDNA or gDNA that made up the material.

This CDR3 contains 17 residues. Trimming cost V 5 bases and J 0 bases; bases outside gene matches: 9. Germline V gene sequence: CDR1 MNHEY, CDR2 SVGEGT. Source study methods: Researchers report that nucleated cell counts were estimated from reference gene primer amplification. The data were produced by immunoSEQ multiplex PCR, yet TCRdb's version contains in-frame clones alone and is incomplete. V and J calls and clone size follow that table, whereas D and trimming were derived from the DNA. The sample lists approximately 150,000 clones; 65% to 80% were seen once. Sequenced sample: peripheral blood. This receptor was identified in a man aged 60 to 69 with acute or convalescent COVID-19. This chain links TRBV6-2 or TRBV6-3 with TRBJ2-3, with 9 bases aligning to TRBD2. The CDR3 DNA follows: TGTGCCAGCAGTCGTACCTTAGCGGGAGCTAGCACAGATACGCAGTATTTT. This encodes CASSRTLAGASTDTQYF.